The 10 T cell receptor beta chains presented below share a single source sample, sequenced in a study of blood T cell repertoires in COVID-19. Sequencing was performed with immunoSEQ multiplex PCR; in TCRdb, only in-frame clones are kept and a portion is missing. The sample consists of roughly 300,000 clones, roughly 89% of them appearing once. The material sequenced was peripheral blood. These receptors all stem from a woman in her twenties or thirties with COVID-19, enrolled during active disease.

The chain carries TRBV6-5 and TRBJ1-2; 10 bases align to TRBD1. V shed 2 bases, J shed 6 bases, and the junction held 6 bases outside the gene matches. CDR3 size: 15 residues. The V gene's germline CDR1 is MNHEY and CDR2 SVGAGI. In nucleotides, the CDR3 is TGTGCCAGCAGTTACGGGGGGGACAGGGGAAATGGCTACACCTTC. Amino acids: CASSYGGDRGNGYTF.

This clone was seen once. The chain carries TRBV11-1 and TRBJ2-1, with D maybe TRBD1 (5 bases). V was pared by 5 bases and J by 5 bases, with 16 bases between. Germline CDR1 reads SGHAT; CDR2 reads FQDESV (reference sequence). CDR3 length equals 15 residues. CDR3 region: CASSRSRVSNNEQFF. The DNA for the CDR3 is TGTGCCAGCAGCCGCTCCAGGGTTTCCAACAATGAGCAGTTCTTC.

The chain has TRBV6-1 and TRBJ1-2; D call uncertain. Trimming shortened V by 3 bases and J by 2 bases, and 10 bases separated the two germline ends. Germline-derived CDR1 and CDR2 are MNHNS and SASEGT. This CDR3 is 14 amino acids long. The CDR3 here is CASSEGPVNYGYTF. CDR3 nucleotides: TGTGCCAGCAGTGAGGGCCCCGTCAACTATGGCTACACCTTC.

The V and J genes are TRBV4-2 and TRBJ2-2, with D possibly matching TRBD2 (6 bases). With 3 bases removed from V and 0 bases from J, the gap between germline ends came to 11 bases. Per germline, CDR1 LGHNA and CDR2 YNFKEQ. The CDR3 runs to 16 residues. The CDR3 nucleotides read TGTGCCAGCAGCCAGGCCGGGACTTCGAACACCGGGGAGCTGTTTTTT. Protein: CASSQAGTSNTGELFF.

The V gene is TRBV4-1, the J gene TRBJ2-3, with 7 bases fitting TRBD2. The germline V gene has CDR1 MGHRA and CDR2 YSYEKL. This CDR3 has 17 amino acids. The junction had 13 bases not matched to a gene; V was cut back by 2 bases and J by 5 bases. CDR3 coding DNA: TGCGCCAGCAGCCAACAACCCAGCGGGGACCAGGGAGATACGCAGTATTTT. It yields the protein CASSQQPSGDQGDTQYF.

The rearrangement joins TRBV6-6 to TRBJ1-6; tentative D call: TRBD1 (6 bases). This CDR3 has 17 amino acids. CDR1 MNHNY and CDR2 SVGAGI come from the germline V gene (reference sequence). Trimming cost V 5 bases and J 3 bases, with 17 bases left between them. The CDR3 is CASSHLQGSGYNSPLHF. Written as DNA, the CDR3 is TGTGCCAGCAGTCATCTACAGGGTTCAGGCTATAATTCACCCCTCCACTTT.

The table lists this clone with a count of one. The V gene is TRBV10-3, the J gene TRBJ2-1, with 7 nucleotides matching TRBD2. V trimming: 7 bases; J trimming: 9 bases; junction bases outside the gene matches: 18. The CDR3 consists of 16 residues. Germline-derived CDR1 and CDR2 are ENHRY and SYGVKD. The CDR3 sequence: CAITPGGLGSRGEQFF. The CDR3 DNA reads TGTGCCATCACCCCCGGCGGACTAGGCTCGAGAGGTGAGCAGTTCTTC.

The chain couples TRBV18 to TRBJ1-1; D remains ambiguous. Germline CDR1 and CDR2: KGHSH and LQKENI. The V end lost 3 bases, the J end lost 0 bases, and 5 bases lay between the germline ends. The CDR3 is 13 residues long. The DNA for the CDR3 is TGTGCCAGCTCACCGGAGGTGAACACTGAAGCTTTCTTT. It codes for CASSPEVNTEAFF.

The chain joins TRBV29-1 to TRBJ1-2, with 7 nucleotides matching TRBD1. Trimming at V came to 5 bases and at J to 5 bases, leaving 8 bases not matched to a gene. This CDR3 region has 13 residues. The germline gives CDR1 SQVTM, CDR2 ANQGSEA. CDR3 sequence: CSVPGEQGYGYTF. CDR3 DNA: TGCAGCGTTCCGGGGGAACAGGGGTATGGCTACACCTTC.

CDR3: CASSPPGLAGGNTGELFF. In DNA form, the CDR3 reads TGTGCCAGCAGCCCCCCCGGGCTAGCGGGGGGGAACACCGGGGAGCTGTTTTTT. This chain links TRBV11-2 with TRBJ2-2; 11 positions agree with TRBD2. The trim removed 5 bases at V and 1 base at J, leaving 9 bases unmatched. The CDR3 consists of 18 residues. Germline CDR1 SGHAT, CDR2 FQNNGV.